This section outlines one T cell receptor (beta chain) sequence together with its context. The data were obtained in a study of blood T cell repertoires in COVID-19. Study-level information: Samples came from the United States, Italy and Spain, spanning acute and convalescent COVID-19.

The germline V gene has CDR1 MNHNS and CDR2 SASEGT. This CDR3 has 18 amino acids. With 2 bases clipped from V and 6 bases from J, the junction kept 7 bases outside the gene matches. The data were produced by immunoSEQ multiplex PCR, yet TCRdb's version contains in-frame clones alone and is incomplete. The sample has a few hundred thousand clones, 65% to 90% seen once. The sequence came from a woman aged 35 to 49 with acute COVID-19. J is TRBJ2-4 and V is TRBV6-1, with 16 bases lining up with TRBD2. Sequencing was performed on PBMCs or T cells enriched from blood (not recorded which). The CDR3 DNA sequence: TGTGCCAGCAGTGAAAATCGGGGGACTAGCGGGAGGGTAAACATTCAGTACTTC. Its translation: CASSENRGTSGRVNIQYF.